Following are 25 T cell receptor beta chains from one sample sequenced in a study of T cells in Graves' hyperthyroidism and ophthalmopathy. The TCR beta CDR3 regions underwent amplification using RNA transcripts as the source. HTBI primers were used for first-round RT-PCR of the TCR CDR3. One entry per CDR3 protein, called by TCRdb with MiXCR from the multiplex PCR reads. The sample consists of hundreds of thousands of distinct CDR3 sequences, around 15% of them appearing once. Sequencing input: blood. These receptor sequences come from a woman in her forties or fifties with Graves' ophthalmopathy.

This clonotype was observed many times. The chain recombines TRBV7-2 with TRBJ2-5, with D uncertain. CDR1 is SGHTA, CDR2 FQGNSA, per germline. With 0 bases removed from V and 4 bases from J, the gap between germline ends came to 9 bases. The CDR3 extends over 14 amino acids. CDR3 protein: CASSLASGPETQYF. The CDR3 coding sequence is TGTGCCAGCAGCTTAGCCTCGGGTCCAGAGACCCAGTACTTC.

Many counts were recorded for this clonotype. The chain uses TRBV12-3 or TRBV12-4 and TRBJ1-1; unclear D gene. This CDR3 is 13 amino acids long. V was pared by 5 bases and J by 6 bases, with 13 bases between. The chain's CDR3 is CASSPPRGAEAFF. CDR3 DNA sequence: TGTGCCAGCAGTCCTCCCCGTGGGGCTGAAGCTTTCTTT.

Many counts were recorded for this clonotype. The chain uses TRBV7-9 and TRBJ2-7; 8 nucleotides align to TRBD1. The V gene's germline CDR1 is SEHNR and CDR2 FQNEAQ (reference sequence). V was clipped by 5 bases and J by 6 bases; unmatched bases: 6. The CDR3 covers 13 residues. CDR3 nucleotides: TGTGCCAGCAGCCTCAGCGACAGGGGCGAGCAGTACTTC. It codes for CASSLSDRGEQYF.

This clonotype was observed many times. The rearrangement uses TRBV20-1 and TRBJ1-5; the match to TRBD1 covers 9 bases. Per germline, CDR1 DFQATT and CDR2 SNEGSKA (reference sequence). V shed 4 bases, J shed 6 bases, and the junction held 13 bases outside the gene matches. The CDR3 has 16 amino acids. The CDR3 is CSAIRTGALVGQPQHF. The DNA of the CDR3 is TGCAGTGCTATTCGGACAGGGGCCTTGGTCGGTCAGCCCCAGCATTTT.

This clonotype turned up a few times. The junction differs from germline at one of its ends, possibly a read error. The chain uses TRBV7-7 and TRBJ2-3, with 8 bases lining up with TRBD2. Germline V lookup: CDR1 SSHAT, CDR2 FNYEAQ (reference sequence). This CDR3 comprises 16 residues. CDR3 region: CASSPSGSAGTDTQYF. The DNA for the CDR3 is TGTGCTAGCAGCCCAAGCGGGAGCGCCGGCACAGATACGCAGTATTTT.

Many counts were recorded for this clonotype. The chain joins TRBV30 to TRBJ2-2, with TRBD2 as a possible D gene (5 bases). The V end lost 2 bases, the J end lost 6 bases, and 10 bases lay between the germline ends. The CDR3 runs 13 residues. From germline, CDR1 is GTSNPN and CDR2 SVGIG (reference sequence). The CDR3 spells CAWSSLASGELFF. In DNA, the CDR3 is TGTGCCTGGAGTTCGCTAGCTTCCGGGGAGCTGTTTTTT.

This clonotype was picked up many times. The rearrangement links TRBV7-3 to TRBJ2-2, with D possibly TRBD1 on 5 matching bases. CDR1 is SGHTA, CDR2 FQGTGA, per germline. The length of the CDR3 is 14 residues. Trimming left V 5 bases short and J 4 bases short, with 11 bases between. The CDR3 reads CASSSQGVTGELFF. The CDR3 nucleotides read TGTGCCAGCAGCAGTCAGGGCGTCACCGGGGAGCTGTTTTTT.

This clonotype appeared many times. The chain combines TRBV20-1 with TRBJ2-7, with 9 bases matching TRBD2. Germline CDR1 and CDR2: DFQATT and SNEGSKA (reference sequence). The V gene end was trimmed by 0 bases and the J gene end by 4 bases; junction bases not matched to a gene: 7. This CDR3 region has 15 residues. CDR3 residues: CSARDLTSGVYEQYF. Written as DNA, the CDR3 is TGCAGTGCTAGAGATCTGACTAGCGGAGTGTACGAGCAGTACTTC.

This clonotype was observed many times. The chain uses TRBV3-1 and TRBJ1-2, with 8 nucleotides matching TRBD1. V shed 2 bases and J 1 base; nucleotides not matched to a gene: 9. Germline V gene data show CDR1 as LGHDT and CDR2 as YNNKEL (reference sequence). The CDR3 consists of 17 residues. This chain's CDR3 is CASSQPWTGKGNYGYTF. DNA of the CDR3: TGTGCCAGCAGCCAACCTTGGACAGGGAAGGGTAACTATGGCTACACCTTC.

This clonotype was observed many times. The CDR3 loop reads CSAADSGTAFHYGYTF. CDR3 DNA: TGCAGTGCAGCTGACTCTGGGACAGCGTTTCACTATGGCTACACCTTC. J is TRBJ1-2 and V is TRBV20-1, with 7 bases that match TRBD1. V dropped 6 bases and J dropped 3; count of bases not matched to a gene: 16. The V gene's germline CDR1 is DFQATT and CDR2 SNEGSKA (reference sequence). The CDR3 has 16 amino acids.

The V call is TRBV20-1, the J call TRBJ2-1; 8 nucleotides match TRBD2. Trimming cost V 5 bases and J 8 bases; bases outside gene matches: 11. The CDR3 loop spans 14 amino acids. From germline, CDR1 is DFQATT and CDR2 SNEGSKA (reference sequence). Here the CDR3 DNA reads TGCAGTGCTCCCGGGACTAGGGGCGGGGATGAGCAGTTCTTC. Protein: CSAPGTRGGDEQFF.

This clonotype has ten or more counts. This rearrangement joins TRBV6-5 to TRBJ2-3; D is possibly TRBD1 or TRBD2 (5 bases each). Deletions cut 0 bases from V and 6 bases from J, with 19 bases between. Germline V gene data show CDR1 as MNHEY and CDR2 as SVGAGI. The CDR3 runs to 17 residues. In DNA, the CDR3 is TGTGCCAGCAGTTACTCGATTGGAGGCAGGGTGGGGGATACGCAGTATTTT. Its translation: CASSYSIGGRVGDTQYF.

This clonotype was picked up many times. This chain connects TRBV2 to TRBJ2-2; weak D call: TRBD2 (5 bases). The germline CDR1 and CDR2 sequences are SNHLY and FYNNEI. The CDR3 contains 13 residues. V shed 5 bases and J shed 6 bases, with 10 bases lying between them. The CDR3, as DNA: TGTGCCAGCAGTAACGAGGGCGCCGGGGAGCTGTTTTTT. Protein sequence: CASSNEGAGELFF.

This clonotype was detected many times. V and J are TRBV20-1 and TRBJ1-1; D is unresolved. V gave up 2 bases and J gave up 4 bases, with 11 bases separating them. Germline V lookup: CDR1 DFQATT, CDR2 SNEGSKA (reference sequence). This CDR3 spans 13 amino acids. The DNA for the CDR3 is TGCAGTGCTAGACAGGAATGGGGCACTGAAGCTTTCTTT. It is translated as CSARQEWGTEAFF.

The sample holds a few counts of this clonotype. The chain couples TRBV29-1 to TRBJ2-3; 13 nucleotides agree with TRBD2. J gave up 2 bases and V 3 bases, and 8 bases lay outside the gene matches. There are 17 residues in the CDR3. Germline V lookup: CDR1 SQVTM, CDR2 ANQGSEA. The CDR3 DNA reads TGCAGCGTTGACGGACTAGCGGGAGTAACCCCCACAGATACGCAGTATTTT. Its protein is CSVDGLAGVTPTDTQYF.

This clonotype occurred many times. The chain links TRBV29-1 to TRBJ2-5; either TRBD1 or TRBD2 may fit D (5 bases each). V lost 3 bases and J 2 bases, leaving 10 bases between the germline ends. Germline CDR1 and CDR2: SQVTM and ANQGSEA. This CDR3 is 13 amino acids long. The CDR3 region has the DNA TGCAGCGTTGAGGGGGAAAAACAAGAGACCCAGTACTTC. Translation: CSVEGEKQETQYF.

The table lists this clonotype with many counts. V gene TRBV29-1 combines with J gene TRBJ2-2, with D maybe TRBD1 (6 bases). Looked up from germline, CDR1 is SQVTM and CDR2 is ANQGSEA. Trimming took 5 bases from V and 1 from J, leaving 8 bases between them. CDR3 length equals 13 residues. This CDR3 reads CSVSQGNTGELFF. The CDR3 nucleotides are TGCAGCGTTTCACAGGGGAACACCGGGGAGCTGTTTTTT.

As for this clonotype: Just one base apart from a much larger clone, this may be a read error. This chain uses TRBV27 with TRBJ2-5; 9 bases match TRBD1. This CDR3 contains 15 residues. In germline, CDR1 is MNHEY, CDR2 SMNVEV (reference sequence). DNA for the CDR3: TGTGCCGGCAGTGTCCGGGACAGGGTAGGAGAGACCCAGTACTTC. Residues: CAGSVRDRVGETQYF.

V is TRBV11-2 and J is TRBJ2-2, with 7 bases aligning to TRBD2. The CDR3 extends over 18 amino acids. From germline, CDR1 is SGHAT and CDR2 FQNNGV. V trimming: 5 bases; J trimming: 7 bases; junction bases outside the gene matches: 19. CDR3 amino acids: CASSPGLVFSEGDGELFF. The CDR3 DNA reads TGTGCCAGCAGCCCCGGACTAGTTTTTTCGGAGGGCGACGGGGAGCTGTTTTTT. The full variable domain, with the rest looked up from reference TRBV11-2 and TRBJ2-2, is EAGVAQSPRYKIIEKRQSVAFWCNPISGHATLYWYQQILGQGPKLLIQFQNNGVVDDSQLPKDRFSAERLKGVDSTLKIQPAKLEDSAVYLCASSPGLVFSEGDGELFFGEGSRLTVL.

This sequence joins TRBV6-2 or TRBV6-3 and TRBJ1-1, with D possibly matching TRBD1 (5 bases). The CDR3 runs 15 residues. Germline V lookup: CDR1 MNHEY, CDR2 SVGEGT. The V end lost 2 bases, the J end lost 1 base, and 11 bases lay between the germline ends. CDR3 protein: CASSYLGRWNTEAFF. The CDR3, as DNA: TGTGCCAGCAGTTACCTGGGACGGTGGAACACTGAAGCTTTCTTT.

This clonotype was detected many times. The chain has TRBV19 and TRBJ2-7; D is tentatively TRBD1 or TRBD2 (5 bases each). In germline, CDR1 is LNHDA, CDR2 SQIVND (reference sequence). V was cut by 6 bases and J by 3 bases, with 18 bases left in between. The CDR3 covers 15 residues. The CDR3 spells CASSKPRDGGYEQYF. CDR3 DNA: TGTGCCAGTAGCAAACCCCGGGACGGAGGCTACGAGCAGTACTTC.

The CDR3 region is CASSLLSGSGELFF. CDR3 DNA sequence: TGTGCCAGCAGTTTGCTCTCGGGGTCCGGGGAGCTGTTTTTT. The chain links TRBV27 to TRBJ2-2; perhaps TRBD2 as D (5 bases). The ends were cut back, 3 bases at V and 6 bases at J, with 11 bases in the middle. CDR3 length: 14 residues. In germline, CDR1 is MNHEY, CDR2 SMNVEV (reference sequence).

The V call is TRBV7-3, the J call TRBJ1-2, with unresolved D. The germline CDR1 and CDR2 sequences are SGHTA and FQGTGA. V shed 0 bases and J shed 2 bases, with 10 bases lying between them. The CDR3 consists of 15 residues. CDR3 nucleotide sequence: TGTGCCAGCAGCTTAACGGGAGATTTAAACTATGGCTACACCTTC. It encodes CASSLTGDLNYGYTF.

The V gene is TRBV20-1, the J gene TRBJ2-7; TRBD2 agrees at 10 bases. V gave up 3 bases and J gave up 2 bases; unmatched junction bases: 4. This CDR3 has 14 residues. Germline CDR1 reads DFQATT; CDR2 reads SNEGSKA (reference sequence). The CDR3 loop reads CSARTSGPPYEQYF. The CDR3 coding sequence is TGCAGTGCTAGGACTAGCGGGCCTCCCTACGAGCAGTACTTC.

This chain links TRBV12-5 with TRBJ1-5, with D uncertain. Germline-derived CDR1 and CDR2 are LGHNT and FRNRAP. The CDR3 consists of 15 residues. V dropped 5 bases and J dropped 7 bases, with 18 bases sitting between them. This chain's CDR3 is CASGVIGREAQPQHF. The CDR3 bases are TGTGCTAGTGGTGTGATCGGACGGGAAGCACAGCCCCAGCATTTT.